The rows below give T cell receptor beta chains drawn from one sample of a study of T cell responses to AZD1222 COVID-19 vaccine. Clones were read by immunoSEQ multiplex PCR, and TCRdb kept only the in-frame ones, dropping some. Of about 170,000 clones in the sample, roughly 93% were seen once. The sample was peripheral blood, taken on day 0 of AZD1222 vaccination. The receptors were sampled from an adult in good health. CDR3s include the opening cysteine and the closing phenylalanine or tryptophan. Each record gives: J gene, clone size, D gene, V gene, CDR3 DNA, CDR3 protein. The D gene is left open where the match is weak. Clone size is shown for a subset of rows, as once, few, many or a class of expanded clone.

TRBJ2-7 . . TRBV27 TGTGCCAGCGGGTCGGTTCGGGGCGTACGTAGTTCCTACGAGCAGTACTTC CASGSVRGVRSSYEQYF
TRBJ1-2 . . TRBV5-1 TGCGCCAGCAGCTTGGGCGAGGATGGCTACACCTTC CASSLGEDGYTF
TRBJ2-5 . TRBD2 TRBV13 TGTGCCAGCAGCCAGCGGGGGGGCGAAGAGACCCAGTACTTC CASSQRGGEETQYF
TRBJ1-2 . . TRBV7-2 TGTGCCAGCAGCTTAGGCCAGGGGTTGGTTGGCTACACCTTC CASSLGQGLVGYTF
TRBJ1-1 . . TRBV6-5 TGTGCCACCCGACTTTCCCTGAACACTGAAGCTTTCTTT CATRLSLNTEAFF
TRBJ2-3 . . TRBV11-2 TGTGCCAGCAGCATATGGAATACGCAGTATTTT CASSIWNTQYF
TRBJ1-1 . TRBD1 TRBV14 TGTGCCAGCAGCCACGTAGGACAGGCAAGGGCTGAAGCTTTCTTT CASSHVGQARAEAFF
TRBJ2-1 . . TRBV4-1 TGCGCCAGCAGCCAAGATGAAGGCTCGAGCTCCTACAATGAGCAGTTCTTC CASSQDEGSSSYNEQFF
TRBJ2-5 . TRBD2 TRBV19 TGTGCCAGTAGTATAGGGCTGGCGGGGGACCAAGAGACCCAGTACTTC CASSIGLAGDQETQYF
TRBJ1-4 . . TRBV5-1 TGCGCCAGCCTACAATCAACTAATGAAAAACTGTTTTTT CASLQSTNEKLFF
TRBJ2-7 . . TRBV7-8 TGTGCCAGCAGCGGGGACCCTAGGAACTACGAGCAGTACTTC CASSGDPRNYEQYF
TRBJ2-6 . . TRBV13 TGTGCCAGCAGCTTAGGACAGGGTATTGTCTCTGGGGCCAACGTCCTGACTTTC CASSLGQGIVSGANVLTF
TRBJ1-2 . . TRBV5-1 TGCGCCAGCAGCTTGTCGGACCCCCGGACCGGCTACACCTTC CASSLSDPRTGYTF
TRBJ2-7 . TRBD1 TRBV19 TGTGCCAGTACCCCGGGACAGGGGGCCTACGAGCAGTACTTC CASTPGQGAYEQYF
TRBJ1-1 . . TRBV14 TGTGCCAGCAGCTTACAGCTGAACACTGAAGCTTTCTTT CASSLQLNTEAFF
TRBJ2-3 . TRBD2 TRBV5-1 TGCGCCAGCAGCTCACAACTAGCGTATACGCAGTATTTT CASSSQLAYTQYF
TRBJ2-7 . . TRBV13 TGTGCCAGCAGCTTAGGCCTGAGCGACGAGCAGTACTTC CASSLGLSDEQYF
TRBJ1-1 . . TRBV18 TGTGCCAGCTCACCACGGCACAAGGCTTTTGGGGACACTGAAGCTTTCTTT CASSPRHKAFGDTEAFF
TRBJ2-3 once TRBD2 TRBV2 TGTGCCAGCAGTCCCATCCCCAAGACTAGCGGGGCCCCGGATACGCAGTATTTT CASSPIPKTSGAPDTQYF
TRBJ2-7 . . TRBV11-1 TGTGCCAGCAGCTTAGAGGGCAGGAGACCCTCCTACGAGCAGTACTTC CASSLEGRRPSYEQYF
TRBJ1-1 . . TRBV29-1 TGCAGCGTCCGACCCCGGAGGGGCACTGAAGCTTTCTTT CSVRPRRGTEAFF
TRBJ1-6 . . TRBV19 TGTGCCAGTAGTAACCCAGGGTTAAATTCACCCCTCCACTTT CASSNPGLNSPLHF
TRBJ2-2 once TRBD2 TRBV5-1 TGCGCCAGCAGCGACGTAGCGGGATTGGACACCGGGGAGCTGTTTTTT CASSDVAGLDTGELFF
TRBJ1-5 . TRBD1 TRBV19 TGTGCCAGTAGCACCGACAGGGCGAACAATCAGCCCCAGCATTTT CASSTDRANNQPQHF
TRBJ2-7 once . TRBV19 TGTGCCAGTAGTAGATTGGGGGCCCTGGCAAACGAGCAGTACTTC CASSRLGALANEQYF
TRBJ1-2 . . TRBV5-4 TGTGCCAGCAGCTTAGACACGGGCTTGAACTATGGCTACACCTTC CASSLDTGLNYGYTF
TRBJ1-1 . TRBD1 TRBV6-5 TGTGCCAGCAGTTACACTAACAGGGGGTGGGCTGAAGCTTTCTTT CASSYTNRGWAEAFF
TRBJ1-2 once . TRBV5-1 TGCGCCAGCAGCTTGGCGACGGGGGCGGGTGGCTACACCTTC CASSLATGAGGYTF
TRBJ2-1 . TRBD2 TRBV9 TGTGCCAGCACGTCGGGAGGCCTTCACAATGAGCAGTTCTTC CASTSGGLHNEQFF
TRBJ1-6 . . TRBV6-5 TGTGCCAGCAGACCGGGTCCCTATAATTCACCCCTCCACTTT CASRPGPYNSPLHF
TRBJ1-2 . TRBD1 TRBV25-1 TGTGCCAGCACGAGGCCAGGGGGTCAGGGCTACACCTTC CASTRPGGQGYTF
TRBJ1-5 . . TRBV12-3/TRBV12-4 TGTGCCAGCAGTTCGATACGCAATCAGCCCCAGCATTTT CASSSIRNQPQHF
TRBJ2-3 . . TRBV6-5 TGTGCCAGCATCTTTTGGGATACGCAGTATTTT CASIFWDTQYF
TRBJ2-5 . TRBD1 TRBV10-1 TGCGCCAGCAGCGCGGGACAGGGAACCGAAGAGACCCAGTACTTC CASSAGQGTEETQYF
TRBJ1-2 . . TRBV7-9 TGTGCCAGCAGCCTCCTGGACCATGATGGCTACACCTTC CASSLLDHDGYTF
TRBJ2-7 few . TRBV7-9 TGTGCCAGCAGCTTAGACCTCTACGAGCAGTACTTC CASSLDLYEQYF
TRBJ2-7 . . TRBV14 TGTGCCAGCAGCCCCTCTTTCCACGAGCAGTACTTC CASSPSFHEQYF
TRBJ1-2 . TRBD1 TRBV3-1/TRBV3-2 TGTGCCAGCAGCCAGACCGGGACAGGGTATGGCTACACCTTC CASSQTGTGYGYTF
TRBJ2-3 once . TRBV18 TGTGCCAGCTCACCGAGAAGGGGGGCCGGCACAGATACGCAGTATTTT CASSPRRGAGTDTQYF
TRBJ1-2 . . TRBV14 TGTGCCAGCAGCGTAACAGGGTTGCATGGCTACACCTTC CASSVTGLHGYTF
TRBJ1-1 . . TRBV5-5 TGTGCCAGCAGCTTAACTGGGGTCGCCTCGAACACTGAAGCTTTCTTT CASSLTGVASNTEAFF
TRBJ2-7 . . TRBV7-9 TGTGCCAGCAGCTTATTGCATTTC CASSLLHF
TRBJ1-2 . . TRBV29-1 TGCAGCGTTGAGCTATCAGTCAGGCCTGGCTACACCTTC CSVELSVRPGYTF
TRBJ2-7 . . TRBV12-3/TRBV12-4 TGTGCCAGCACCGCGAGCTCCTACGAGCAGTACTTC CASTASSYEQYF
TRBJ1-4 . . TRBV20-1 TGCAGTGCTAAGACAAATGAAAAACTGTTTTTT CSAKTNEKLFF
TRBJ1-1 . . TRBV28 TGTGCCAGCATTCACCCAGGGTCAGTCCGTGACACTGAAGCTTTCTTT CASIHPGSVRDTEAFF
TRBJ1-6 . TRBD1 TRBV19 TGTGCCAGTAGTCCCCGACGGGGACAGGCTACTTCACCCCTCCACTTT CASSPRRGQATSPLHF
TRBJ2-5 . TRBD2 TRBV4-1 TGCGCCAGCAGCCAATTAAGCGATTTTAGCGGGGGAGGAGAGACCCAGTACTTC CASSQLSDFSGGGETQYF
TRBJ1-6 . . TRBV11-3 TGTGCCAGCAGCCCTCTGCCCGGACTGCCATCAGGGAGGTCACCCCTCCACTTT CASSPLPGLPSGRSPLHF
TRBJ2-2 . . TRBV7-9 TGTGCCAGCAGCCAAACTAGGGGCACCGGGGAGCTGTTTTTT CASSQTRGTGELFF
TRBJ1-3 . . TRBV4-1 TGCGCCAGCAGCACACAGGTACAGGGCGGAAACACCATATATTTT CASSTQVQGGNTIYF
TRBJ2-7 . TRBD2 TRBV5-1 TGCGCCAGCAGTACTCAACTAGCGGAGGGGGGTTGGAACTTC CASSTQLAEGGWNF
TRBJ1-1 . TRBD1 TRBV5-1 TGCGCCAGTGGGGCCAGGGACAGGGGGAACACTGAAGCTTTCTTT CASGARDRGNTEAFF
TRBJ2-7 . . TRBV19 TGTGCCAGTAGTAGGACGGAGGGCTACGAGCAGTACTTC CASSRTEGYEQYF
TRBJ1-6 . . TRBV4-1 TGCGCCAGCAGCCTCCGCTACCGGGACGGGAATTCACCCCTCCACTTT CASSLRYRDGNSPLHF
TRBJ1-1 once TRBD1 TRBV6-5 TGTGCCAGCAGCGGACAGGGACACACTGAAGCTTTCTTT CASSGQGHTEAFF
TRBJ2-7 . TRBD2 TRBV19 TGTGCGACCAGGACTAGCGGTTCCGCAAATACCTACGAGCAGTACTTC CATRTSGSANTYEQYF
TRBJ1-3 . TRBD1 TRBV6-2/TRBV6-3 TGTGCCAGCAGTCCGGGACAGGCCCCACGTACCACCATATATTTT CASSPGQAPRTTIYF
TRBJ2-7 . . TRBV3-1/TRBV3-2 TGTGCCAGCAGCCCGGGACACTACGAGCAGTACTTC CASSPGHYEQYF
TRBJ2-2 . TRBD2 TRBV7-6 TGTGCCAGCAGCTTAACGGGGGGGCACACCGGGGAGCTGTTTTTT CASSLTGGHTGELFF